A single T cell receptor (beta chain) is shown here with its context. These data belong to a study of blood T cell repertoires in COVID-19. Study-wide background: From the United States, Italy and Spain came samples of acute and convalescent COVID-19. The cDNA or gDNA used as material had been derived from T cells, B-cell-depleted T cells, or PBMCs.

The CDR3 is made up of 14 amino acids. Germline assignment: CDR1 SGHRS and CDR2 YFSETQ. V lost 4 bases and J lost 6; bases outside the gene matches: 6. Cohort assignment relied on participant-reported clinical history. The method was immunoSEQ multiplex PCR; TCRdb's version includes in-frame clones alone and lacks a portion of them. The table includes hundreds of thousands of clones, 70% to 90% detected once. The rearrangement uses TRBV5-1 and TRBJ1-2, with 10 positions matching TRBD1. The sequencing sample was made of PBMCs or T cells enriched from blood (not recorded which). This TCR was sampled from a woman in her late teens or twenties with acute COVID-19. In nucleotides, the CDR3 is TGCGCCAGCAGCGTCGGACAGGGGGAGGATGGCTACACCTTC. Protein sequence: CASSVGQGEDGYTF.